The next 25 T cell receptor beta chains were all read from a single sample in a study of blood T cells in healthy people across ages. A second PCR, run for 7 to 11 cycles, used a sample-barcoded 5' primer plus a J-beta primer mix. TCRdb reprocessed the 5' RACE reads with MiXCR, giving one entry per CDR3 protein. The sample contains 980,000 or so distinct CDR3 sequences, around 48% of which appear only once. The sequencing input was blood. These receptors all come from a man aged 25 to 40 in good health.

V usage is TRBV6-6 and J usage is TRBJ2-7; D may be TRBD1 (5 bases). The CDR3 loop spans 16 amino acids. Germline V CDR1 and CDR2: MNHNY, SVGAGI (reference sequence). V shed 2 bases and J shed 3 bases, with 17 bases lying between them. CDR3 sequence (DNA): TGTGCCAGCAGTTACACCGTCAGGGAAGGATTCTACGAGCAGTACTTC. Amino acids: CASSYTVREGFYEQYF.

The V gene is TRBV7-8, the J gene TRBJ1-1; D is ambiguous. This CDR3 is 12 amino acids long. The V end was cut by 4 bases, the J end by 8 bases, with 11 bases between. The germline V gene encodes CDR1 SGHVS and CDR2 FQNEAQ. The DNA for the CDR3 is TGTGCCAGCAGCTCCCACGGACGAGAAGCTTTCTTT. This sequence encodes CASSSHGREAFF.

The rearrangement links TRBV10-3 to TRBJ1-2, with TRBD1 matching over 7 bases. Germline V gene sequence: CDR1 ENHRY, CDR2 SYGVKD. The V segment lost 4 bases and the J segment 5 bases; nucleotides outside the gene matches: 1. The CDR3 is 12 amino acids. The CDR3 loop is CAISAGGYGYTF. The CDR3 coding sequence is TGTGCCATCAGTGCAGGGGGATATGGCTACACCTTC.

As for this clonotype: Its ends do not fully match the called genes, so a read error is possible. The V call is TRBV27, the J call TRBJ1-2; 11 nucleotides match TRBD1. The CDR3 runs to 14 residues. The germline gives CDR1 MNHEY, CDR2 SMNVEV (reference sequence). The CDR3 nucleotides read TGTGCCAGCAGTCCCGGACAGGGGGCGTATGGCTGCACCTTC. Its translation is CASSPGQGAYGCTF.

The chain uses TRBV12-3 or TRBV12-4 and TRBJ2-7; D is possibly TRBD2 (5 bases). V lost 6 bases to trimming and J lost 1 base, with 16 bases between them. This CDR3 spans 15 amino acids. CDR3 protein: CASSPDWIDSYEQYF. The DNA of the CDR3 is TGTGCCAGCAGCCCGGACTGGATCGATTCCTACGAGCAGTACTTC.

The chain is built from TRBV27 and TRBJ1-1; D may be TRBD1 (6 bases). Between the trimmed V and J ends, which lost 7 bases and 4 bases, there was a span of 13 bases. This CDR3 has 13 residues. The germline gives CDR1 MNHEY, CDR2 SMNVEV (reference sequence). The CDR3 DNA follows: TGTGCCAGCAAAACAGGGAGTATCACTGAAGCTTTCTTT. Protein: CASKTGSITEAFF.

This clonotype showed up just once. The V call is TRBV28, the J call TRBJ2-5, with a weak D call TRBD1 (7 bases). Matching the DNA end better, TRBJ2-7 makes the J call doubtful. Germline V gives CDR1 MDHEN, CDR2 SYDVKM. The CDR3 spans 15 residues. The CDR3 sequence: CASSIQGQGLDEQYF. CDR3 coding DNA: TGTGCCAGCAGCATACAGGGGCAGGGACTGGACGAGCAGTACTTC.

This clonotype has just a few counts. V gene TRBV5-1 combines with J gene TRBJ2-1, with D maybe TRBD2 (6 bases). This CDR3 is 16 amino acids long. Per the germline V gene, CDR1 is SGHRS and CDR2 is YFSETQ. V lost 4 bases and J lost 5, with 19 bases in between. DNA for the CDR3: TGCGCCAGCAGCGGAGCACCTGCGGGGCGGAACAATGAGCAGTTCTTC. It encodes CASSGAPAGRNNEQFF.

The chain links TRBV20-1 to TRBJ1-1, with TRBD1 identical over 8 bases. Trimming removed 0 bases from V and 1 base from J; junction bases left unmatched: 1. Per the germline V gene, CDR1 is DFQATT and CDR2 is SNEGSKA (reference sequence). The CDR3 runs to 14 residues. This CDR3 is CSARETGENTEAFF. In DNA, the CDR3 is TGCAGTGCTAGAGAGACAGGGGAGAACACTGAAGCTTTCTTT.

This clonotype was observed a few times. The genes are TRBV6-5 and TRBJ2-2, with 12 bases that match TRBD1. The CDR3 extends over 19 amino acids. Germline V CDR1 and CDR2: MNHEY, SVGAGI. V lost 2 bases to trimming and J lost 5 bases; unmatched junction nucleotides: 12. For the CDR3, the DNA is TGTGCCAGCAGTTACGAGTATGGGGGGACAGGGGGCTTGACCGGGGAGCTGTTTTTT. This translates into CASSYEYGGTGGLTGELFF.

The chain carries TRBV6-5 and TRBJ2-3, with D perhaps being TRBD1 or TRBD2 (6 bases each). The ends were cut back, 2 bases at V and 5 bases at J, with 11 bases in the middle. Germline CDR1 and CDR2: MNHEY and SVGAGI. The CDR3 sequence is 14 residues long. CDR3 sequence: CASSYGGREDTQYF. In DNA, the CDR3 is TGTGCCAGCAGTTACGGGGGGCGCGAAGATACGCAGTATTTT.

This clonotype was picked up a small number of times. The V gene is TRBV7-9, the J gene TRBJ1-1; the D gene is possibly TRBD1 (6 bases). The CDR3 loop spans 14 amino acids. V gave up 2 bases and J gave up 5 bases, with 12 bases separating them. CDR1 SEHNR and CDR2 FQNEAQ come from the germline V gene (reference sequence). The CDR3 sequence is CASSLSQGWTEAFF. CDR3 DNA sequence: TGTGCCAGCAGCTTATCACAGGGATGGACTGAAGCTTTCTTT.

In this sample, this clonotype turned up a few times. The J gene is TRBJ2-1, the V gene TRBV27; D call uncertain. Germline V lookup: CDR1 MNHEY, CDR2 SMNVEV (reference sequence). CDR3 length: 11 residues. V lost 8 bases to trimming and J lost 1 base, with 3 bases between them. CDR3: CASPSYNEQFF. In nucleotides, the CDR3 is TGTGCCAGCCCGTCCTACAATGAGCAGTTCTTC.

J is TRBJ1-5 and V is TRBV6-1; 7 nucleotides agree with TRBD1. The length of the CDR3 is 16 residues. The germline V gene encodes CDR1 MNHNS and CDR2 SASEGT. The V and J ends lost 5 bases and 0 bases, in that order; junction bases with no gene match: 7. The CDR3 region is CASSPQDRTSNQPQHF. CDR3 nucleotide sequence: TGTGCCAGCAGTCCTCAGGACAGGACTAGCAATCAGCCCCAGCATTTT.

The CDR3 DNA reads as TGTGCCAGCGCCGGGGGGACAGACTATGGCTACACCTTC. This codes for CASAGGTDYGYTF. J is TRBJ1-2 and V is TRBV6-1, with TRBD1 identical over 7 bases. Germline V gene data show CDR1 as MNHNS and CDR2 as SASEGT. Trimming removed 8 bases from V and 3 bases from J; junction bases left unmatched: 6. The CDR3 sequence is 13 residues long.

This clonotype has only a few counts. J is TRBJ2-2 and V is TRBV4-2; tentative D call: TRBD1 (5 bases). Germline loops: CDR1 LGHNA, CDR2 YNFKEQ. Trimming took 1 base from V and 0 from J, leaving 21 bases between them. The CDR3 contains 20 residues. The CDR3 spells CASSQGVYGASNANTGELFF. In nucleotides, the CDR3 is TGTGCCAGCAGCCAAGGGGTATATGGGGCTTCTAACGCGAACACCGGGGAGCTGTTTTTT.

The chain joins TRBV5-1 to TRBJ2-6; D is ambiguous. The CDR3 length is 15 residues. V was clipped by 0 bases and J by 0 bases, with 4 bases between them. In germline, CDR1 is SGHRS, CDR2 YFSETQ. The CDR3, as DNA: TGCGCCAGCAGCTTGGGTCCCTCTGGGGCCAACGTCCTGACTTTC. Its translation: CASSLGPSGANVLTF.

Here the CDR3 DNA reads TGCAGTGCTAGAGAGGCAGGGTTGTATACGCAGTATTTT. Translation: CSAREAGLYTQYF. This chain connects TRBV20-1 to TRBJ2-3, with D perhaps TRBD1 (5 bases). Trimming pared 0 bases from V and 7 bases from J, leaving 11 bases between. CDR1 and CDR2 from the germline V gene are DFQATT and SNEGSKA (reference sequence). The CDR3 is 13 residues long.

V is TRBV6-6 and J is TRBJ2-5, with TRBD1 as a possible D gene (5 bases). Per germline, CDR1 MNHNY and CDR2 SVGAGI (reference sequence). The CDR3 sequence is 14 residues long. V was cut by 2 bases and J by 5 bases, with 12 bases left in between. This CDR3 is CASSYSARVETQYF. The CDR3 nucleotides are TGTGCCAGCAGTTACAGTGCCAGGGTGGAGACCCAGTACTTC.

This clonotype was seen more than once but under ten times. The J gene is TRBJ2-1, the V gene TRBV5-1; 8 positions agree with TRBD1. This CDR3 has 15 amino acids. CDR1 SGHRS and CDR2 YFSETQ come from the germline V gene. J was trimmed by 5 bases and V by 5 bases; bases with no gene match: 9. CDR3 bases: TGCGCCAGCAGTTTTCGACAGGGGCCCGACAATGAGCAGTTCTTC. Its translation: CASSFRQGPDNEQFF.

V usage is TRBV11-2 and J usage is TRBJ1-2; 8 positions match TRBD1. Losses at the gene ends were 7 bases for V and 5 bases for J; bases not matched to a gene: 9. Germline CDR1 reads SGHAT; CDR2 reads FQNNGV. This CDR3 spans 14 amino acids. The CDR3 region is CASIIWTGPYGYTF. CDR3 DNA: TGTGCCAGCATTATATGGACAGGGCCATATGGCTACACCTTC.

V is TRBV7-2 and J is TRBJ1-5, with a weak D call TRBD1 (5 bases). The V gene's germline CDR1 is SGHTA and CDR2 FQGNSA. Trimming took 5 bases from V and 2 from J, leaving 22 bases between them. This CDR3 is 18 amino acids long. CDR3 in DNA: TGTGCCAGCAGCCCAGCGGGGGGGGGGAAGTTGGGCAATCAGCCCCAGCATTTT. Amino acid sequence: CASSPAGGGKLGNQPQHF.

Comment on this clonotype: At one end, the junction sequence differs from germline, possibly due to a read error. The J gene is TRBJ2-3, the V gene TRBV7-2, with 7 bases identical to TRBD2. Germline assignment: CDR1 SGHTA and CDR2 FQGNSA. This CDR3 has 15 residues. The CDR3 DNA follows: TGTGCCTGCAGCTCCCGGAGTGGCGGGGGAGATACGCAGTATTTT. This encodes CACSSRSGGGDTQYF.

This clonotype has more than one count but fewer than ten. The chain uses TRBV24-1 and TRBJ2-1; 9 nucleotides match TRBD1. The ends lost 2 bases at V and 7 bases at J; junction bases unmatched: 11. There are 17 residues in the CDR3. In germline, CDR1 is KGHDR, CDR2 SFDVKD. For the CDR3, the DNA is TGTGCCACCAGTGATTGGCCGGACACAGGGGGCAGGAATGAGCAGTTCTTC. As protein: CATSDWPDTGGRNEQFF.

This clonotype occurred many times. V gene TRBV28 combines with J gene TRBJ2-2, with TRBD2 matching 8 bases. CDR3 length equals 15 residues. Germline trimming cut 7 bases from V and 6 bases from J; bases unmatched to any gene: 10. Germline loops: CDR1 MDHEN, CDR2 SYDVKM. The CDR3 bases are TGTGCCAGCAAGACCGGGGGGGCCTACGCCGGGGAGCTGTTTTTT. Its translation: CASKTGGAYAGELFF.